This record concerns one T cell receptor beta chain sequence. What it binds is not known. These data are taken from a study of cytomegalovirus exposure and HLA in healthy donors. The wider study: Unique TCRs numbering 75 million to 95 million, obtained from HLA-typed donors, made up an early data release.

With 60 Vbeta and 13 Jbeta primers, the PCR was carried out. TCRdb's copy holds only in-frame clones and misses some; the assay was immunoSEQ multiplex PCR. In the table there are around 91,000 clones, roughly 80% of which are singletons. V dropped 2 bases and J dropped 2 bases, with 9 bases sitting between them. Germline assignment: CDR1 LNHDA and CDR2 SQIVND (reference sequence). The CDR3 extends over 14 amino acids. General study findings and limits: Sequences of the TCR beta chain were said to predict the HLA-A and HLA-B alleles of most subjects accurately. The dataset shows that most TCR sequences were rare, while some public TCRs occurred in many donors.

Material for sequencing was PBMCs. The chain employs TRBV19 and TRBJ1-1; D is undetermined. This clonotype was obtained from a man between 18 and 35 years old in good health and CMV-seronegative. In nucleotides, the CDR3 is TGTGCCAGTAGTATACGGGGAGGTAACACTGAAGCTTTCTTT. As protein: CASSIRGGNTEAFF.